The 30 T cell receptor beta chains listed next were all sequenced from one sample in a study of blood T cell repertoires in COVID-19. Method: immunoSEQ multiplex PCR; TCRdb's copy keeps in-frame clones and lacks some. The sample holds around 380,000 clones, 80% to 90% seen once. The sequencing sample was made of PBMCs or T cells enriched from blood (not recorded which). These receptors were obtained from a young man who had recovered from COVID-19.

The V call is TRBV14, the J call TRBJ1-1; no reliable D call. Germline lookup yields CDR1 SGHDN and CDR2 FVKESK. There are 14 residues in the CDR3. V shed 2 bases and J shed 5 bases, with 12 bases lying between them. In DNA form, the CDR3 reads TGTGCCAGCAGCCAATGGTCCGCGGGTACTGAAGCTTTCTTT. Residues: CASSQWSAGTEAFF.

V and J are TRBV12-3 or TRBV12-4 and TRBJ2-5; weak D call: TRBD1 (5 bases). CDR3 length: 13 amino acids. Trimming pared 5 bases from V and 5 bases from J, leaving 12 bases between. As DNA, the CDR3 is TGTGCCAGCAGTCACCTAGGGGTCGAGACCCAGTACTTC. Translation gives CASSHLGVETQYF.

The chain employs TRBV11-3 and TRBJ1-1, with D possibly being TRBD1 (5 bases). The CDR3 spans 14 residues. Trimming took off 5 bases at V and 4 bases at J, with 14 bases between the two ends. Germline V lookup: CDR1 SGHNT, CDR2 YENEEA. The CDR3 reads CASSPGQASTEAFF. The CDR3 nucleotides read TGTGCCAGCAGCCCCGGACAAGCCTCCACTGAAGCTTTCTTT. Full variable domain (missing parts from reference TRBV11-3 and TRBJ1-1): EAGVVQSPRYKIIEKKQPVAFWCNPISGHNTLYWYLQNLGQGPELLIRYENEEAVDDSQLPKDRFSAERLKGVDSTLKIQPAELGDSAVYLCASSPGQASTEAFFGQGTRLTVV.

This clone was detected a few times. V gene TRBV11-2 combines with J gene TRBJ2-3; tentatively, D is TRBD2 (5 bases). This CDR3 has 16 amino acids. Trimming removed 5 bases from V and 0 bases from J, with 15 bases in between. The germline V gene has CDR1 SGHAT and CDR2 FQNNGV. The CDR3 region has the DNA TGTGCCAGCAGCCTCGATCTCGGGGTTAGCACAGATACGCAGTATTTT. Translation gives CASSLDLGVSTDTQYF.

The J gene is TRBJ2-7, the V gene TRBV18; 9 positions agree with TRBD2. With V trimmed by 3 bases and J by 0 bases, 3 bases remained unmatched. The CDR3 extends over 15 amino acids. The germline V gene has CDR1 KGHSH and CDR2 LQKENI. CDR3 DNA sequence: TGTGCCAGCTCACCTAGCGGGGGAGACTCCTACGAGCAGTACTTC. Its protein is CASSPSGGDSYEQYF.

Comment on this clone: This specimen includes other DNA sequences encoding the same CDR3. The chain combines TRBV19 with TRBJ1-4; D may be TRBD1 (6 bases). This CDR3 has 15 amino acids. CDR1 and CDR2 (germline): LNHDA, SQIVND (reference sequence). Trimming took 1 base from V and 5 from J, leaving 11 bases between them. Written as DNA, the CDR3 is TGTGCCAGTAGTATAGGACAGGCGACGAATGAAAAACTGTTTTTT. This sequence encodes CASSIGQATNEKLFF.

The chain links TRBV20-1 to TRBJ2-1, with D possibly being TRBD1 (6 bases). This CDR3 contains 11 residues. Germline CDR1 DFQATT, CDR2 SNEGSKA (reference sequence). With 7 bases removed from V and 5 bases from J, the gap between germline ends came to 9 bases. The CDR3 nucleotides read TGCAGTGGGAGACAGGACAATGAGCAGTTCTTC. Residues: CSGRQDNEQFF.

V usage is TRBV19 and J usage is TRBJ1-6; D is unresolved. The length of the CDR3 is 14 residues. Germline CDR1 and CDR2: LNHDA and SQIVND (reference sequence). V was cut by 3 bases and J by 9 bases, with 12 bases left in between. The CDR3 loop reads CASSMSGSASPLHF. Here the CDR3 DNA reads TGTGCCAGTAGTATGTCCGGTTCTGCTTCACCCCTCCACTTT.

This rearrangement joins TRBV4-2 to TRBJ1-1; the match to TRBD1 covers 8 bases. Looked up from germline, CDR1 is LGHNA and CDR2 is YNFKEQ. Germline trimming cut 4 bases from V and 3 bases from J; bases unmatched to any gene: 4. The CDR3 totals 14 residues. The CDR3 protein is CASSPMTGDTEAFF. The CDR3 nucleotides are TGTGCCAGCAGCCCCATGACAGGGGACACTGAAGCTTTCTTT.

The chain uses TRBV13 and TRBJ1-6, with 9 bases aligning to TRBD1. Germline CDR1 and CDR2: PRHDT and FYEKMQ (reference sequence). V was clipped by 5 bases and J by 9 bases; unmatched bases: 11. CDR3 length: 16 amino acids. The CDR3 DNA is TGTGCCAGCAGCGCCACCGGGACAGGGTTTTCTTCACCCCTCCACTTT. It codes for CASSATGTGFSSPLHF.

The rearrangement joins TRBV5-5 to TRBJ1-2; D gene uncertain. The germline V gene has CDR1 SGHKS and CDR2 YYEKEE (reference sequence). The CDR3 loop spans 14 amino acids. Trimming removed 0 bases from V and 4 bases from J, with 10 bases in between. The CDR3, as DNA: TGTGCCAGCAGCTTGGAGCAGGCCTTCTATGGCTACACCTTC. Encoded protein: CASSLEQAFYGYTF.

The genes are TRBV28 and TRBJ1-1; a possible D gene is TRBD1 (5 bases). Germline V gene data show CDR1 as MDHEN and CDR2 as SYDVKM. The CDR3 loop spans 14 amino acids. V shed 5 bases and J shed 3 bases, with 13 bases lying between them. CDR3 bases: TGTGCCAGCAGTCCGGGGAGGGGTTACACTGAAGCTTTCTTT. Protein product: CASSPGRGYTEAFF. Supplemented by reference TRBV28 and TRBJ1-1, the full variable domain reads DVKVTQSSRYLVKRTGEKVFLECVQDMDHENMFWYRQDPGLGLRLIYFSYDVKMKEKGDIPEGYSVSREKKERFSLILESASTNQTSMYLCASSPGRGYTEAFFGQGTRLTVV.

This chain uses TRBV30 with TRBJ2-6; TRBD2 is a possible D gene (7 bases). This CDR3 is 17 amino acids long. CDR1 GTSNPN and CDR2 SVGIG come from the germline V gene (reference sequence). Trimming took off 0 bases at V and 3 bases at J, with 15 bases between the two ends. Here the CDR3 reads CAWSVPGGARGANVLTF. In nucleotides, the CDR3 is TGTGCCTGGAGTGTACCTGGGGGGGCCCGTGGGGCCAACGTCCTGACTTTC. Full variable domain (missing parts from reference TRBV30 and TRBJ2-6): SQTIHQWPATLVQPVGSPLSLECTVEGTSNPNLYWYRQAAGRGLQLLFYSVGIGQISSEVPQNLSASRPQDRQFILSSKKLLLSDSGFYLCAWSVPGGARGANVLTFGAGSRLTVL.

Written as DNA, the CDR3 is TGTGCCAGCAGCCCCGGACAGGGTAGGACAACTAATGAAAAACTGTTTTTT. Protein: CASSPGQGRTTNEKLFF. J is TRBJ1-4 and V is TRBV5-5; 8 bases are shared with TRBD1. V was pared by 4 bases and J by 0 bases, with 8 bases of the junction left unmatched. Germline assignment: CDR1 SGHKS and CDR2 YYEKEE (reference sequence). The CDR3 sequence is 17 residues long.

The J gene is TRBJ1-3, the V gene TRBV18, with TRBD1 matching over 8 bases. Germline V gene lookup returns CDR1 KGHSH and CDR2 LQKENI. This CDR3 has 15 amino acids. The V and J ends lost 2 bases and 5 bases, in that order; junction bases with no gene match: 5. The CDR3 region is CASSPSGQVRNTIYF. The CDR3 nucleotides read TGTGCCAGCTCACCATCGGGACAGGTGCGAAACACCATATATTTT.

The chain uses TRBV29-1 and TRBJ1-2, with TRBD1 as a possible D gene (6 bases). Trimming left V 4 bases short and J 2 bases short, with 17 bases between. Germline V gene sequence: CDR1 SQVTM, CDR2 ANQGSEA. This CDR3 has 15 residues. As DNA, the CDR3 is TGCAGCGTTGTTTCCCAGGGGCGCGGGAACTATGGCTACACCTTC. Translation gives CSVVSQGRGNYGYTF.

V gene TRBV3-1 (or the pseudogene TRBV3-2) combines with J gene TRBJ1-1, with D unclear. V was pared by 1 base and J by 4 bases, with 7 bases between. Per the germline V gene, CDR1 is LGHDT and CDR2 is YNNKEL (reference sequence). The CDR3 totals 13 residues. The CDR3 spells CASSQGFSTEAFF. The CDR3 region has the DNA TGTGCCAGCAGCCAAGGTTTTAGCACTGAAGCTTTCTTT.

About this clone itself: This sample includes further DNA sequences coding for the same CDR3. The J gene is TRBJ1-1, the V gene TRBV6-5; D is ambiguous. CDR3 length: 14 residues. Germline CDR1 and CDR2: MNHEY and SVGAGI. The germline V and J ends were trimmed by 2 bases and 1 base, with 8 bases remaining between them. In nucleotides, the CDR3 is TGTGCCAGCAGTTACGTTGCCGGGAACACTGAAGCTTTCTTT. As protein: CASSYVAGNTEAFF.

CDR3 amino acids: CASTPRTGGFNQPQHF. CDR3 DNA: TGTGCCAGCACCCCACGGACAGGGGGCTTCAATCAGCCCCAGCATTTT. V is TRBV7-8 and J is TRBJ1-5; TRBD1 aligns across 11 bases. CDR1 and CDR2 from the germline V gene are SGHVS and FQNEAQ. The CDR3 loop spans 16 amino acids. The V gene end was trimmed by 7 bases and the J gene end by 3 bases; junction bases not matched to a gene: 8.

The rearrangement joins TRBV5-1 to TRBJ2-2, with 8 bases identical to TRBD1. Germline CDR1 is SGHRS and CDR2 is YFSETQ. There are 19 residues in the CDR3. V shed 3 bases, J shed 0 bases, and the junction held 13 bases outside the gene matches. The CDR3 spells CASSSNGQGTTSNTGELFF. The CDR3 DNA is TGCGCCAGCAGCTCTAATGGACAGGGCACCACCTCGAACACCGGGGAGCTGTTTTTT. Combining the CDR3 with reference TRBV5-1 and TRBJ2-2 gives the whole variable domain KAGVTQTPRYLIKTRGQQVTLSCSPISGHRSVSWYQQTPGQGLQFLFEYFSETQRNKGNFPGRFSGRQFSNSRSEMNVSTLELGDSALYLCASSSNGQGTTSNTGELFFGEGSRLTVL.

CDR3 amino acids: CARVGTGRFGYTF. CDR3 nucleotides: TGTGCCAGGGTGGGGACAGGACGCTTCGGCTACACCTTC. J is TRBJ1-2 and V is TRBV2; 8 bases match TRBD1. J was trimmed by 8 bases and V by 9 bases; bases with no gene match: 11. Germline V CDR1 and CDR2: SNHLY, FYNNEI. This CDR3 spans 13 amino acids.

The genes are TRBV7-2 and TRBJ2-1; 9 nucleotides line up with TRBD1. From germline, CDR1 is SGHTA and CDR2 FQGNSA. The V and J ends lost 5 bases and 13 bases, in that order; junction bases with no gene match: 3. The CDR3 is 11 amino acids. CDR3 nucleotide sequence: TGTGCCAGCAGCCAGACAGGGGGACAGTTCTTC. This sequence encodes CASSQTGGQFF.

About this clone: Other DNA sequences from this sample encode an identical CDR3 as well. Here the CDR3 reads CASSQVGGDTEAFF. The CDR3, as DNA: TGTGCCAGCAGCCAAGTTGGAGGGGACACTGAAGCTTTCTTT. This chain uses TRBV3-1 (or the pseudogene TRBV3-2) with TRBJ1-1; D possibly corresponds to TRBD1 (5 bases). The V gene lost 1 base and the J gene lost 3 bases, with 9 bases spanning the gap. Germline V gives CDR1 LGHDT, CDR2 YNNKEL (reference sequence). The CDR3 consists of 14 residues.

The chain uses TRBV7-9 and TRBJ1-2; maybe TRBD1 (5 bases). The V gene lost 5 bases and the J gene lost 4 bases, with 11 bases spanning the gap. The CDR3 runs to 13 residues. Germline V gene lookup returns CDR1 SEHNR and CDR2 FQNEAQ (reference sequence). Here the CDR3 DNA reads TGTGCCAGCAGCCCGGGACTGATCTATGGCTACACCTTC. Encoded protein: CASSPGLIYGYTF. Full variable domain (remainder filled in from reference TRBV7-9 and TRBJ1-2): DTGVSQNPRHKITKRGQNVTFRCDPISEHNRLYWYRQTLGQGPEFLTYFQNEAQLEKSRLLSDRFSAERPKGSFSTLEIQRTEQGDSAMYLCASSPGLIYGYTFGSGTRLTVV.

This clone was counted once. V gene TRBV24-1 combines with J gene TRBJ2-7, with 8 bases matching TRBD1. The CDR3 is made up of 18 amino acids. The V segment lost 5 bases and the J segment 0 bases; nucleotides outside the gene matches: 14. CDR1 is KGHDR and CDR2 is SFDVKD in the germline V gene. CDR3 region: CATSALGDRGLSSYEQYF. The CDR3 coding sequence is TGTGCCACCAGTGCCCTTGGAGACAGGGGATTATCCTCCTACGAGCAGTACTTC.

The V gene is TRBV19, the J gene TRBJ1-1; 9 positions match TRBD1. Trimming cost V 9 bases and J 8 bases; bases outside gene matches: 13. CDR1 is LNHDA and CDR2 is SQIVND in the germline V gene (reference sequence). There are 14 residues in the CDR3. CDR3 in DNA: TGTGCCAGCGACGGACAGGGGAGGTTATCGGAAGCTTTCTTT. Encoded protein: CASDGQGRLSEAFF.

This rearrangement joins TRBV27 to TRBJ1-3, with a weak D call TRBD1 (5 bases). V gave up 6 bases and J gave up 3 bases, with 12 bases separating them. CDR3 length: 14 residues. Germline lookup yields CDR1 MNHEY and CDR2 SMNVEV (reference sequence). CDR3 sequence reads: CASSRGGVGNTIYF. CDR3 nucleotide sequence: TGTGCCAGCAGCCGGGGGGGGGTTGGAAACACCATATATTTT.

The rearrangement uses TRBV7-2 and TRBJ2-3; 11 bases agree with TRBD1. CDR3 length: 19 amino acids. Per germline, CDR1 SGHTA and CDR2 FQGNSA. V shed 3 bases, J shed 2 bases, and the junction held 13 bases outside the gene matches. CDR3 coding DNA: TGTGCCAGCAGCTTGTGGAGGGGACAGGGGGTTGGGGACACAGATACGCAGTATTTT. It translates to CASSLWRGQGVGDTDTQYF.

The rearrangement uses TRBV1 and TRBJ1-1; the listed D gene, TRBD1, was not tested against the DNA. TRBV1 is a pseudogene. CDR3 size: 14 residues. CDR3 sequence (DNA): TGCACCAGCAGCCGGGACAACATGAACACTGAAGCTTTCTTT. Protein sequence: CTSSRDNMNTEAFF.

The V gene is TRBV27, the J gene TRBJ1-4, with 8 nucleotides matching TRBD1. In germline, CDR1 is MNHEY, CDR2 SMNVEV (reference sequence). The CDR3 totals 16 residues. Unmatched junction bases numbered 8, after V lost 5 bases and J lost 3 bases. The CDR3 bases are TGTGCCAGCAGTCCAAGGGACAGGTCTCCTAATGAAAAACTGTTTTTT. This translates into CASSPRDRSPNEKLFF.